Each of the 12 T cell receptor beta chains below was sequenced from the same sample in a study of shared clonotypes between healthy human individuals. Sequencing was performed with immunoSEQ multiplex PCR; in TCRdb, only in-frame clones are kept and a portion is missing. This repertoire shows approximately 2.1 million clones, approximately 93% found once; its top ten account for 0.39%. The sequenced material came from naive CD4+ T cells from PBMCs. Subset reported: CD45RA+ positively selected. The receptors were sampled from a man aged 18-30 years in good health. Some clones in this sample may be carry-over from other donors' samples.

The chain links TRBV28 to TRBJ2-7; possible D gene TRBD2, 6 bases. Germline-derived CDR1 and CDR2 are MDHEN and SYDVKM. V lost 4 bases, J lost 2 bases, and 15 bases lay in between. This CDR3 is built from 15 residues. The chain's CDR3 is CASSSGTLATYEQYF. For the CDR3, the DNA is TGTGCCAGCAGTTCTGGGACTCTGGCCACCTACGAGCAGTACTTC. Based on the CDR3 plus reference TRBV28 and TRBJ2-7, the full variable domain is DVKVTQSSRYLVKRTGEKVFLECVQDMDHENMFWYRQDPGLGLRLIYFSYDVKMKEKGDIPEGYSVSREKKERFSLILESASTNQTSMYLCASSSGTLATYEQYFGPGTRLTVT.

About this clone: This same CDR3 is encoded by further DNA sequences in the sample. J is TRBJ2-7 and V is TRBV7-2; no clear D. V was clipped by 1 base and J by 3 bases, with 7 bases between them. The CDR3 loop spans 13 amino acids. Looked up from germline, CDR1 is SGHTA and CDR2 is FQGNSA. CDR3 in DNA: TGTGCCAGCAGCTTAGGACCCGGCTACGAGCAGTACTTC. Translation gives CASSLGPGYEQYF.

The V call is TRBV7-9, the J call TRBJ2-7, with D perhaps given as TRBD1 or TRBD2 (5 bases each). Germline CDR1 is SEHNR and CDR2 is FQNEAQ (reference sequence). This CDR3 comprises 16 residues. V lost 5 bases and J 4 bases, leaving 21 bases between the germline ends. CDR3 DNA: TGTGCCAGCAGCCCCGGGCCATCCGGGGCCCTTTACGAGCAGTACTTC. Encoded protein: CASSPGPSGALYEQYF.

This chain links TRBV19 with TRBJ2-5, with D unclear. Per the germline V gene, CDR1 is LNHDA and CDR2 is SQIVND (reference sequence). V lost 6 bases, J lost 3 bases, and 11 bases lay in between. The CDR3 sequence is 13 residues long. CDR3 bases: TGTGCCAGTAGGGATTTGAGCGAAGAGACCCAGTACTTC. As protein: CASRDLSEETQYF.

The chain joins TRBV18 to TRBJ1-1; D is unresolved. V lost 3 bases and J 5 bases, leaving 10 bases between the germline ends. The V gene's germline CDR1 is KGHSH and CDR2 LQKENI. The CDR3 covers 13 residues. CDR3 sequence: CASSPNPLTEAFF. The CDR3 DNA reads TGTGCCAGCTCACCCAATCCCCTGACTGAAGCTTTCTTT. The whole variable domain, filled in from reference TRBV18 and TRBJ1-1, reads NAGVMQNPRHLVRRRGQEARLRCSPMKGHSHVYWYRQLPEEGLKFMVYLQKENIIDESGMPKERFSAEFPKEGPSILRIQQVVRGDSAAYFCASSPNPLTEAFFGQGTRLTVV.

The chain joins TRBV4-1 to TRBJ2-3; TRBD1 agrees at 7 bases. CDR1 and CDR2 (germline): MGHRA, YSYEKL. The CDR3 contains 13 residues. J gave up 9 bases and V 0 bases, and 3 bases lay outside the gene matches. The CDR3, as DNA: TGCGCCAGCAGCCAAGAAAGGGACAGCACGCAGTATTTT. Protein sequence: CASSQERDSTQYF.

As for this clone: This specimen includes other DNA sequences encoding the same CDR3. V is TRBV4-1 and J is TRBJ2-6, with unresolved D. V dropped 1 base and J dropped 0 bases, with 4 bases sitting between them. CDR1 is MGHRA, CDR2 YSYEKL, per germline. The CDR3 has 15 amino acids. CDR3 sequence reads: CASSQANSGANVLTF. The CDR3 nucleotides read TGCGCCAGCAGCCAAGCCAACTCTGGGGCCAACGTCCTGACTTTC.

This clone was detected once. The chain carries TRBV5-1 and TRBJ2-7; maybe TRBD2 (6 bases). The germline V gene encodes CDR1 SGHRS and CDR2 YFSETQ. The CDR3 is made up of 15 amino acids. The V gene lost 1 base and the J gene lost 6 bases, with 17 bases spanning the gap. The CDR3 bases are TGCGCCAGCAGCTTGTCCTGGGGCCAGGAGGGCGAGCAGTACTTC. Its protein is CASSLSWGQEGEQYF.

The chain recombines TRBV5-4 with TRBJ2-5, with no clear D. V gave up 0 bases and J gave up 1 base, with 4 bases separating them. The CDR3 contains 13 residues. Germline lookup yields CDR1 SGHNT and CDR2 YYREEE (reference sequence). CDR3 amino acids: CASSLVPQETQYF. CDR3 DNA: TGTGCCAGCAGCTTGGTTCCCCAAGAGACCCAGTACTTC.

The V gene is TRBV7-3, the J gene TRBJ1-2; 7 positions match TRBD1. Germline assignment: CDR1 SGHTA and CDR2 FQGTGA. The CDR3 spans 16 residues. The V segment lost 2 bases and the J segment 4 bases; nucleotides outside the gene matches: 10. CDR3 amino acids: CASSLPGGGSVYGYTF. Here the CDR3 DNA reads TGTGCCAGCAGCTTACCAGGAGGGGGCTCCGTCTATGGCTACACCTTC. The complete variable domain, with remaining parts taken from reference TRBV7-3 and TRBJ1-2, reads GAGVSQTPSNKVTEKGKYVELRCDPISGHTALYWYRQSLGQGPEFLIYFQGTGAADDSGLPNDRFFAVRPEGSVSTLKIQRTERGDSAVYLCASSLPGGGSVYGYTFGSGTRLTVV.

The V gene is TRBV28, the J gene TRBJ2-1; 10 bases match TRBD1. Trimming cost V 5 bases and J 0 bases; bases outside gene matches: 4. The CDR3 is 16 amino acids. Germline lookup yields CDR1 MDHEN and CDR2 SYDVKM. The CDR3 nucleotides are TGTGCCAGCAGTACGGGACAGGGGAGCTCCTACAATGAGCAGTTCTTC. Its translation is CASSTGQGSSYNEQFF.

The chain joins TRBV27 to TRBJ2-7; 8 bases are shared with TRBD1. Per the germline V gene, CDR1 is MNHEY and CDR2 is SMNVEV (reference sequence). The J segment lost 1 base and the V segment lost 5 bases, leaving 13 bases of the junction unmatched. There are 17 residues in the CDR3. As DNA, the CDR3 is TGTGCCAGCAGTCAGGACAGGGCGCCCCTTATTTCCTACGAGCAGTACTTC. This translates into CASSQDRAPLISYEQYF.